Each of the 27 T cell receptor beta chains below was sequenced from the same sample in a study of radiotherapy plus CTLA-4 blockade in lung cancer. Sequenced by immunoSEQ multiplex PCR; TCRdb stores in-frame clones only, minus some. Of approximately 33,000 clones in the sample, about 72% were seen once. This sample comprised peripheral blood, obtained from a patient treated with radiotherapy plus ipilimumab. All receptors come from a human donor with non-small cell lung cancer who had stable disease on radiotherapy plus ipilimumab.

This chain uses TRBV6-1 with TRBJ1-5; D remains unclear. Per germline, CDR1 MNHNS and CDR2 SASEGT. The CDR3 extends over 15 amino acids. V was shortened by 2 bases and J by 1 base, with 9 bases between the two germline ends. CDR3 sequence: CASSELNLSNQPQHF. The CDR3 bases are TGTGCCAGCAGTGAACTCAACCTCAGCAATCAGCCCCAGCATTTT.

This chain links TRBV5-1 with TRBJ1-6; D gene ambiguous. Trimming cost V 0 bases and J 3 bases, with 4 bases left between them. CDR1 is SGHRS and CDR2 is YFSETQ in the germline V gene. The CDR3 totals 14 residues. CDR3 nucleotide sequence: TGCGCCAGCAGCTTGGACGGCTATAATTCACCCCTCCACTTT. It translates to CASSLDGYNSPLHF. Based on the CDR3 plus reference TRBV5-1 and TRBJ1-6, the full variable domain is KAGVTQTPRYLIKTRGQQVTLSCSPISGHRSVSWYQQTPGQGLQFLFEYFSETQRNKGNFPGRFSGRQFSNSRSEMNVSTLELGDSALYLCASSLDGYNSPLHFGNGTRLTVT.

This clone is a singleton in its sample. The V and J genes are TRBV25-1 and TRBJ1-1; TRBD1 aligns across 8 bases. Germline trimming cut 6 bases from V and 1 base from J; bases unmatched to any gene: 4. The CDR3 has 14 amino acids. Germline lookup yields CDR1 MGHDK and CDR2 SYGVNS. CDR3 loop: CASRRQGTNTEAFF. The CDR3 DNA reads TGTGCCAGCAGAAGACAGGGGACGAACACTGAAGCTTTCTTT.

The chain couples TRBV5-1 to TRBJ2-5; 7 bases line up with TRBD2. The J segment lost 9 bases and the V segment lost 4 bases, leaving 15 bases of the junction unmatched. This CDR3 is 15 amino acids long. Germline V CDR1 and CDR2: SGHRS, YFSETQ. CDR3 in amino acids: CASSTGTGGSLAQYF. The CDR3 region has the DNA TGCGCCAGCAGCACCGGGACGGGAGGTTCTTTGGCCCAGTACTTC. Full variable domain (outside the CDR3, taken from reference TRBV5-1 and TRBJ2-5): KAGVTQTPRYLIKTRGQQVTLSCSPISGHRSVSWYQQTPGQGLQFLFEYFSETQRNKGNFPGRFSGRQFSNSRSEMNVSTLELGDSALYLCASSTGTGGSLAQYFGPGTRLLVL.

In this sample, this clone turned up once. The chain is built from TRBV27 and TRBJ2-6; maybe TRBD2 (5 bases). This CDR3 comprises 16 residues. From germline, CDR1 is MNHEY and CDR2 SMNVEV (reference sequence). V was shortened by 2 bases and J by 0 bases, with 8 bases between the two germline ends. This CDR3 reads CASSLGLISGANVLTF. The CDR3 bases are TGTGCCAGCAGTTTAGGACTTATCTCTGGGGCCAACGTCCTGACTTTC.

A few counts support this clone. The chain is built from TRBV4-1 and TRBJ1-3; D gene unclear. This CDR3 comprises 14 residues. Germline CDR1 is MGHRA and CDR2 is YSYEKL. Trimming cost V 1 base and J 4 bases, with 8 bases left between them. The CDR3, as DNA: TGCGCCAGCAGCCAAGCGGGGTTAGGAAACACCATATATTTT. It translates to CASSQAGLGNTIYF.

This chain uses TRBV6-4 with TRBJ1-1; a possible D gene is TRBD1 (6 bases). Germline loops: CDR1 MRHNA, CDR2 SNTAGT. The CDR3 contains 13 residues. V lost 2 bases and J 5 bases, leaving 9 bases between the germline ends. The chain's CDR3 is CASSDTGLTEAFF. In DNA, the CDR3 is TGTGCCAGCAGTGACACAGGGCTTACTGAAGCTTTCTTT.

The J gene is TRBJ2-7, the V gene TRBV5-1; D gene unclear. The germline V gene has CDR1 SGHRS and CDR2 YFSETQ. The CDR3 spans 12 residues. With 4 bases removed from V and 2 bases from J, the gap between germline ends came to 7 bases. The CDR3 DNA reads as TGCGCCAGCAGCAACACCGCCTACGAGCAGTACTTC. It is translated as CASSNTAYEQYF.

The CDR3 DNA reads TGCAGCGTTGATCGGGCAGCCTTCTTCAACTATGGCTACACCTTC. Protein sequence: CSVDRAAFFNYGYTF. The rearrangement joins TRBV29-1 to TRBJ1-2; no reliable D call. The germline V gene encodes CDR1 SQVTM and CDR2 ANQGSEA. V lost 3 bases and J lost 2, with 16 bases in between. CDR3 length: 15 amino acids.

The chain couples TRBV14 to TRBJ1-2; a possible D gene is TRBD1 (5 bases). Germline CDR1 reads SGHDN; CDR2 reads FVKESK. V was cut by 4 bases and J by 5 bases, with 17 bases left in between. The CDR3 runs 15 residues. The CDR3: CASSRDSSPSYGYTF. The CDR3 DNA is TGTGCCAGCAGCCGAGACAGTTCGCCTTCTTATGGCTACACCTTC.

V is TRBV30 and J is TRBJ1-1; D ambiguous. The V end lost 0 bases, the J end lost 10 bases, and 12 bases lay between the germline ends. Germline V gene data show CDR1 as GTSNPN and CDR2 as SVGIG (reference sequence). CDR3 length equals 12 residues. The CDR3, as DNA: TGTGCCTGGAGTGTGATAAACCCAGCAGCTTTCTTT. This codes for CAWSVINPAAFF.

The chain has TRBV11-2 and TRBJ2-1; D call uncertain. This CDR3 has 15 amino acids. The ends were cut back, 1 base at V and 9 bases at J, with 16 bases in the middle. Germline values: CDR1 SGHAT, CDR2 FQNNGV. CDR3 sequence reads: CASSLGSSTRAEQFF. CDR3 bases: TGTGCCAGCAGCTTAGGTAGCTCCACCCGAGCTGAGCAGTTCTTC.

The genes are TRBV6-1 and TRBJ2-7; no clear D gene. The CDR3 runs to 13 residues. Trimming cost V 6 bases and J 2 bases, with 11 bases left between them. From germline, CDR1 is MNHNS and CDR2 SASEGT. The CDR3: CASRPNGPYEQYV. The CDR3 DNA sequence: TGTGCCAGCAGACCCAACGGGCCCTACGAGCAGTACGTC.

The rearrangement links TRBV5-6 to TRBJ1-5; TRBD1 is a possible D gene (6 bases). The CDR3 length is 15 residues. Trimming removed 0 bases from V and 2 bases from J, with 9 bases in between. Looked up from germline, CDR1 is SGHDT and CDR2 is YYEEEE. The CDR3 DNA follows: TGTGCCAGCAGCTTGGGGTCAGGGGGCAATCAGCCCCAGCATTTT. The encoded protein is CASSLGSGGNQPQHF. The full variable domain, rest sourced from reference TRBV5-6 and TRBJ1-5, is DAGVTQSPTHLIKTRGQQVTLRCSPKSGHDTVSWYQQALGQGPQFIFQYYEEEERQRGNFPDRFSGHQFPNYSSELNVNALLLGDSALYLCASSLGSGGNQPQHFGDGTRLSIL.

This chain uses TRBV7-2 with TRBJ1-2; D is possibly TRBD1 (5 bases). Looked up from germline, CDR1 is SGHTA and CDR2 is FQGNSA. There are 15 residues in the CDR3. Trimming cost V 2 bases and J 6 bases, with 16 bases left between them. CDR3 DNA sequence: TGTGCCAGCAGCTTATTAGGGTCGGGGGGAGATGGCTACACCTTC. It is translated as CASSLLGSGGDGYTF.

This CDR3 is CASSPDRITEAFF. CDR3 nucleotide sequence: TGTGCCAGCTCACCAGACAGGATCACTGAAGCTTTCTTT. This chain joins TRBV18 and TRBJ1-1; D is perhaps TRBD1 (6 bases). This CDR3 spans 13 amino acids. Per germline, CDR1 KGHSH and CDR2 LQKENI. Trimming removed 2 bases at V and 4 bases at J, with 8 bases between.

The chain joins TRBV6-1 to TRBJ2-1, with D perhaps TRBD2 (7 bases). This CDR3 is built from 14 residues. V lost 6 bases and J 7 bases, leaving 16 bases between the germline ends. The germline CDR1 and CDR2 sequences are MNHNS and SASEGT. For the CDR3, the DNA is TGTGCCAGCAGCAGACAAGGGGGGGGAAATGAGCAGTTCTTC. Protein sequence: CASSRQGGGNEQFF.

V gene TRBV6-6 combines with J gene TRBJ2-1; 7 bases fit TRBD1. The CDR3 consists of 13 residues. The germline CDR1 and CDR2 sequences are MNHNY and SVGAGI (reference sequence). The J segment lost 5 bases and the V segment lost 8 bases, leaving 6 bases of the junction unmatched. CDR3: CASRDSVNNEQFF. CDR3 in DNA: TGTGCCAGCCGGGACAGCGTAAACAATGAGCAGTTCTTC.

This chain uses TRBV6-1 with TRBJ2-3, with 10 bases matching TRBD2. CDR1 and CDR2 from the germline V gene are MNHNS and SASEGT. The CDR3 is made up of 18 amino acids. V shed 1 base and J 2 bases; nucleotides not matched to a gene: 9. The CDR3 DNA sequence: TGTGCCAGCAGTGAAGGTTGGGGAAGCGGGGGGGCCACAGATACGCAGTATTTT. Translation gives CASSEGWGSGGATDTQYF.

V gene TRBV10-3 combines with J gene TRBJ1-4; D ambiguous. V gave up 0 bases and J gave up 8 bases, with 13 bases separating them. The CDR3 is 15 amino acids. Germline CDR1 ENHRY, CDR2 SYGVKD. CDR3 amino acids: CAISESGGLGEKLFF. CDR3 coding DNA: TGTGCCATCAGTGAGTCAGGAGGGCTCGGAGAAAAACTGTTTTTT.

The chain has TRBV6-5 and TRBJ1-1, with no clear D. The CDR3 spans 14 residues. Germline V gene lookup returns CDR1 MNHEY and CDR2 SVGAGI. V was shortened by 0 bases and J by 4 bases, with 9 bases between the two germline ends. The CDR3 loop is CASSYSKVATEAFF. As DNA, the CDR3 is TGTGCCAGCAGTTACTCGAAGGTGGCCACTGAAGCTTTCTTT.

There are a few counts of this clone. The chain joins TRBV19 to TRBJ2-7, with D perhaps matching TRBD1 (5 bases). Deletions cut 3 bases from V and 1 base from J, with 7 bases between. CDR1 and CDR2 from the germline V gene are LNHDA and SQIVND (reference sequence). The CDR3 extends over 13 amino acids. CDR3 amino acids: CASSMTVSYEQYF. In DNA form, the CDR3 reads TGTGCCAGTAGTATGACAGTTTCCTACGAGCAGTACTTC.

The sample holds a few counts of this clone. The V call is TRBV7-8, the J call TRBJ1-1; no definite D call. The CDR3 runs to 13 residues. Looked up from germline, CDR1 is SGHVS and CDR2 is FQNEAQ. Between the trimmed V and J ends, which lost 4 bases and 0 bases, there was a span of 6 bases. CDR3 nucleotides: TGTGCCAGCAGCTCACGTATGAACACTGAAGCTTTCTTT. As protein: CASSSRMNTEAFF.

This clone was seen a handful of times. The V call is TRBV10-2, the J call TRBJ2-7; D might be TRBD2 (7 bases). CDR3 length: 13 amino acids. Trimming pared 7 bases from V and 4 bases from J, leaving 14 bases between. Germline V lookup: CDR1 WSHSY, CDR2 SAAADI. The DNA for the CDR3 is TGCGCCAGCAACCCACAGGGAGGGTACGAGCAGTACTTC. This translates into CASNPQGGYEQYF.

The chain links TRBV5-5 to TRBJ2-3; D is undetermined. There are 12 residues in the CDR3. Germline V gene data show CDR1 as SGHKS and CDR2 as YYEKEE (reference sequence). V was trimmed by 1 base and J by 4 bases, leaving 4 bases between them. The CDR3 spells CASSLMSDTQYF. The CDR3 nucleotides read TGTGCCAGCAGCTTGATGTCAGATACGCAGTATTTT.

V usage is TRBV5-1 and J usage is TRBJ1-1; 7 bases are a match to TRBD1. J lost 8 bases, V lost 0 bases, and 13 bases had no gene match. There are 16 residues in the CDR3. Germline V CDR1 and CDR2: SGHRS, YFSETQ. CDR3 in DNA: TGCGCCAGCAGCTTGGAGGGGCGACAGGGATCCCTAGAAGCTTTCTTT. Translating it yields CASSLEGRQGSLEAFF.

The V call is TRBV28, the J call TRBJ2-3; D uncertain. The germline V gene has CDR1 MDHEN and CDR2 SYDVKM. V was cut by 3 bases and J by 2 bases, with 12 bases left in between. This CDR3 is built from 15 residues. In DNA, the CDR3 is TGTGCCAGCAGTTTTACCATGACCTCCACAGATACGCAGTATTTT. Encoded protein: CASSFTMTSTDTQYF.